This T cell receptor beta chain was found in a study of blood T cells in healthy people across ages. The CDR3 consists of 16 residues. Germline V gene sequence: CDR1 LGHDT, CDR2 YNNKEL (reference sequence). Trimming shortened V by 4 bases and J by 1 base, and 14 bases separated the two germline ends. Alongside a J-beta primer mix, a sample-barcoded 5' primer served in a second PCR lasting about 7 to 11 cycles. Researchers report that a template-switch adaptor with 12 random nucleotides tagged each cDNA molecule. Every individual sample yielded 3 million or more paired-end reads (each containing CDR3). Using its own MiXCR run on the 5' RACE reads, TCRdb lists one record per CDR3 protein. The data hold 700,000 or so distinct CDR3 sequences, with roughly 20% observed a single time. The donors, all healthy, were Caucasians living in Russia, aged roughly 6 to 100.

The clonotype comes from a man aged 65 to 85 in good health. The sample consisted of blood. The chain recombines TRBV3-1 with TRBJ2-1; TRBD2 is a possible D gene (6 bases). For the CDR3, the DNA is TGTGCCAGCAGCCCCAGGAAGGGACTTTCCTACAATGAGCAGTTCTTC. Its protein is CASSPRKGLSYNEQFF.